This TCR beta chain was sequenced in a study of T cells after yellow fever vaccination. TCRdb used MiXCR to reprocess the 5' RACE reads, holding one entry per CDR3 protein. The repertoire has some 250,000 distinct CDR3 sequences, about 3.9% of them found once; the top ten carry around a fifth. This clonotype was observed at least ten times. The CDR3 runs to 14 residues. The ends lost 7 bases at V and 4 bases at J; junction bases unmatched: 6. Sample: PBMCs, taken 15 days after the yellow fever booster vaccination. This TCR was recovered from a man younger than 35 who received the YFV17D yellow fever vaccine. The genes are TRBV12-3 or TRBV12-4 and TRBJ1-3, with 8 positions matching TRBD1. The CDR3 DNA reads as TGTGCCAGCACCAACAGGGGGTCGGGAAACACCATATATTTT. This translates into CASTNRGSGNTIYF.